This T cell receptor (beta chain) was captured in a study of OX40 agonist ivuxolimab in advanced cancers. Study information: Dosing consisted of intravenous ivuxolimab at 0.01 to 10 mg/kg every 2 weeks.

Germline loops: CDR1 MDHEN, CDR2 SYDVKM. This CDR3 is 14 amino acids long. The germline V and J ends were trimmed by 5 bases and 1 base, with 11 bases remaining between them. Study results and limitations: Certain nonresponders additionally had low normalized T-cell clonal expansion. The mean number of expanded clones was higher in CD8+ T cells than in CD4+.

Clones were read by immunoSEQ multiplex PCR, and TCRdb kept only the in-frame ones, dropping some. Among about 27,000 clones, approximately 79% were seen once, and the ten largest hold 25% to 30%. As for this clone: Its antigen is still unknown.

The sequence was collected from an adult with an advanced solid tumor such as melanoma, head and neck, liver or kidney cancer. The V call is TRBV28, the J call TRBJ1-1; a weak D match, TRBD1 (5 bases). The material sequenced was CD4+ or CD8+ T cells sorted from blood, taken in a trial of the OX40 agonist ivuxolimab. The CDR3 sequence: CASSLGHPNTEAFF. The CDR3 nucleotides are TGTGCCAGCAGTCTCGGACACCCGAACACTGAAGCTTTCTTT.